Here is one T cell receptor (beta chain) with its context. This sample's TCRbeta library carried unique molecular identifier barcodes. One entry per CDR3 protein, called by TCRdb with MiXCR from the PCR reads. The table shows 250,000 to 300,000 distinct CDR3 sequences, with over 9.5% occurring only once. The CDR3 contains 16 residues. Between the trimmed V and J ends, which lost 3 bases and 0 bases, there was a span of 14 bases. Per the germline V gene, CDR1 is LNHDA and CDR2 is SQIVND (reference sequence). This specimen comes from a study of T-cell reconstitution after alpha-beta-depleted transplantation in children.

This TCR was recovered from a boy younger than two with acute myeloid leukemia, due to receive a stem cell transplant. The input for sequencing was PBMCs, taken before TCRalphabeta/CD19-depleted stem cell transplant. The chain uses TRBV19 and TRBJ1-1, with D tentatively TRBD1 (5 bases). The CDR3 sequence: CASSILREGLNTEAFF. CDR3 nucleotide sequence: TGTGCCAGTAGTATCCTCAGGGAGGGCTTGAACACTGAAGCTTTCTTT. The full variable domain, completed using reference TRBV19 and TRBJ1-1, is DGGITQSPKYLFRKEGQNVTLSCEQNLNHDAMYWYRQDPGQGLRLIYYSQIVNDFQKGDIAEGYSVSREKKESFPLTVTSAQKNPTAFYLCASSILREGLNTEAFFGQGTRLTVV.